This T cell receptor (beta chain) was sequenced in a study of blood T cell repertoires in COVID-19. On the study more broadly: From the United States, Italy and Spain came samples of acute and convalescent COVID-19.

Per germline, CDR1 SGHNT and CDR2 YYREEE (reference sequence). The V end was cut by 2 bases, the J end by 1 base, with 15 bases between. The CDR3 spans 16 residues. The data were produced by immunoSEQ multiplex PCR, yet TCRdb's version contains in-frame clones alone and is incomplete. The sample holds over 150,000 clones, 84% seen once. The receptor was isolated from a human donor in a cohort sampled during active COVID-19. The sample comprised peripheral blood. The chain employs TRBV5-4 and TRBJ1-1, with D possibly being TRBD1 (5 bases). The CDR3: CASSLGAGLSNTEAFF. The CDR3 DNA follows: TGTGCCAGCAGCTTAGGAGCGGGACTCTCGAACACTGAAGCTTTCTTT.